This TCR beta chain was sequenced in a study of technical replicates of blood from several donors. Assay used: immunoSEQ multiplex PCR; TCRdb lists only in-frame clones, some missing. The sample includes approximately 41,000 clones, about 96% seen only once; the top ten take 0.37%. The CDR3 extends over 15 amino acids. Trimming took 2 bases from V and 6 from J; bases not matched to a gene: 6. Germline-derived CDR1 and CDR2 are SGHDN and FVKESK. What was sequenced was T cells isolated from PBMCs. This chain joins TRBV14 and TRBJ2-1; 8 positions match TRBD2. This TCR was recovered from a human donor in good health. Here the CDR3 DNA reads TGTGCCAGCAGCCAATTTCTAGCGGGCCTCAATGAGCAGTTCTTC. This translates into CASSQFLAGLNEQFF.